These 28 T cell receptor beta chains came from one sample sequenced in a study of beta chain features in type 1 diabetes. Findings and caveats of the study: Shorter TCRB CDR3s, moderately but significantly so, marked every one of the four CD4+ subsets in Type 1 diabetes patients.

Reverse transcription of all isolated RNA meant that expressed TCRB transcripts were sequenced. Profiling relied on immunoSEQ multiplex PCR, and the TCRdb table lists in-frame clones only, not all of them. Of about 650,000 clones in the sample, roughly 12% were seen once. Their recognized antigens are unknown. The sample consisted of naive CD4+ T cells from blood. The receptors originated from a man younger than 45 with type 1 diabetes.

The J gene is TRBJ1-6, the V gene TRBV21-1. TRBV21-1 is recorded as a pseudogene. CDR3 length equals 12 residues. For the CDR3, the DNA is TGTGCCAGGGTACCTCAAGGAACCCCCCTCCACTTT. Amino acids: CARVPQGTPLHF.

This clone was picked up a small number of times. The V and J genes are TRBV6-1 and TRBJ1-5; TRBD1 is a possible D gene (5 bases). Trimming removed 2 bases at V and 2 bases at J, with 7 bases between. The V gene's germline CDR1 is MNHNS and CDR2 SASEGT. The CDR3 has 14 residues. The CDR3 DNA sequence: TGTGCCAGCAGTGAATTAGGGGGCAATCAGCCCCAGCATTTT. Translation: CASSELGGNQPQHF.

The gene calls are TRBV29-1 and TRBJ1-5; D remains ambiguous. The CDR3 contains 13 residues. Germline-derived CDR1 and CDR2 are SQVTM and ANQGSEA. Trimming shortened V by 4 bases and J by 6 bases, and 13 bases separated the two germline ends. CDR3 loop: CSVGPNSGQPQHF. DNA of the CDR3: TGCAGCGTTGGTCCAAACTCGGGTCAGCCCCAGCATTTT.

This clone has a handful of counts. Here the CDR3 DNA reads TGCGCCAGCAGCTTACAGACAACGAACACTGAAGCTTTCTTT. Protein sequence: CASSLQTTNTEAFF. The chain is built from TRBV5-1 and TRBJ1-1, with D unclear. Germline CDR1 SGHRS, CDR2 YFSETQ. The CDR3 has 14 residues. Trimming cost V 2 bases and J 1 base, with 9 bases left between them.

There are a few counts of this clone. At the DNA level, this CDR3 is encoded by other sequences in the same sample as well. CDR3 sequence reads: CASSLTGAYEQYF. CDR3 in DNA: TGTGCCAGCAGCTTGACAGGGGCCTACGAGCAGTACTTC. The rearrangement joins TRBV7-2 to TRBJ2-7; 8 bases are shared with TRBD1. In germline, CDR1 is SGHTA, CDR2 FQGNSA. V shed 3 bases and J 2 bases; nucleotides not matched to a gene: 0. This CDR3 comprises 13 residues.

This clone was detected a few times. The V and J genes are TRBV2 and TRBJ1-1, with D tentatively TRBD1 (5 bases). Between the trimmed V and J ends, which lost 2 bases and 5 bases, there was a span of 12 bases. The CDR3 contains 14 residues. In germline, CDR1 is SNHLY, CDR2 FYNNEI. CDR3 nucleotides: TGTGCCAGCAGTGAATCAGGGAGCCATACTGAAGCTTTCTTT. This codes for CASSESGSHTEAFF.

The V call is TRBV27, the J call TRBJ2-1; no clear D gene. The CDR3 runs to 13 residues. CDR1 and CDR2 (germline): MNHEY, SMNVEV (reference sequence). The V gene lost 5 bases and the J gene lost 6 bases, with 11 bases spanning the gap. CDR3 sequence (DNA): TGTGCCAGCAGTAGGCCAGGACCCAATGAGCAGTTCTTC. Amino acids: CASSRPGPNEQFF.

This sequence joins TRBV6-5 and TRBJ2-1; TRBD1 matches at 7 bases. The CDR3 covers 13 residues. Per germline, CDR1 MNHEY and CDR2 SVGAGI. The ends lost 5 bases at V and 7 bases at J; junction bases unmatched: 5. DNA for the CDR3: TGTGCCAGCAGTCGCACAGGGGTGAATGAGCAGTTCTTC. This codes for CASSRTGVNEQFF.

This clone has only a few counts. The CDR3: CASSSGVAGYTF. CDR3 DNA sequence: TGTGCCAGCAGCTCAGGGGTCGCAGGCTACACCTTC. This rearrangement joins TRBV7-8 to TRBJ1-2; tentatively, D is TRBD1 (6 bases). Germline V gives CDR1 SGHVS, CDR2 FQNEAQ. V was cut by 4 bases and J by 8 bases, with 11 bases left in between. This CDR3 spans 12 amino acids.

The rearrangement uses TRBV27 and TRBJ2-3; possible D gene TRBD1, 7 bases. The length of the CDR3 is 16 residues. V was clipped by 5 bases and J by 2 bases, with 17 bases between them. Germline V gene lookup returns CDR1 MNHEY and CDR2 SMNVEV (reference sequence). As DNA, the CDR3 is TGTGCCAGCAGTCCCCAGGGGGGCCGGTTCACAGATACGCAGTATTTT. It specifies CASSPQGGRFTDTQYF.

The chain has TRBV6-5 and TRBJ2-7, with D perhaps matching TRBD1 (6 bases). V lost 2 bases to trimming and J lost 5 bases, with 19 bases between them. CDR3 length: 16 residues. Germline V gene lookup returns CDR1 MNHEY and CDR2 SVGAGI. The CDR3 loop reads CASSYGIGRGRDEQYF. The DNA for the CDR3 is TGTGCCAGCAGTTACGGGATCGGCAGGGGAAGAGACGAGCAGTACTTC.

This clone has just a few counts. This sequence joins TRBV5-4 and TRBJ1-1; D is undetermined. Germline V gene data show CDR1 as SGHNT and CDR2 as YYREEE (reference sequence). CDR3 length equals 13 residues. Trimming removed 5 bases at V and 1 base at J, with 9 bases between. CDR3 amino acids: CASSSVGNTEAFF. The CDR3 DNA reads as TGTGCCAGCAGTTCAGTAGGGAACACTGAAGCTTTCTTT.

This clone turned up a few times. This sequence joins TRBV6-1 and TRBJ2-5; D might be TRBD2 (6 bases). CDR1 and CDR2 from the germline V gene are MNHNS and SASEGT. V dropped 5 bases and J dropped 5 bases, with 12 bases sitting between them. The CDR3 sequence is 13 residues long. CDR3 DNA sequence: TGTGCCAGCAGTTTGGCGGGGTATGAGACCCAGTACTTC. Protein product: CASSLAGYETQYF.

This clone was observed a handful of times. V is TRBV6-5 and J is TRBJ2-7; the match to TRBD1 covers 9 bases. The CDR3 is made up of 16 amino acids. Per germline, CDR1 MNHEY and CDR2 SVGAGI. V shed 1 base, J shed 0 bases, and the junction held 4 bases outside the gene matches. CDR3 region: CASSYYGTGSSYEQYF. The CDR3 DNA is TGTGCCAGCAGTTACTATGGGACAGGGAGCTCCTACGAGCAGTACTTC.

The chain uses TRBV7-2 and TRBJ2-7, with 9 bases matching TRBD1. CDR1 SGHTA and CDR2 FQGNSA come from the germline V gene. The CDR3 consists of 15 residues. V was pared by 5 bases and J by 3 bases, with 8 bases of the junction left unmatched. The CDR3 is CASSPRQGGNYEQYF. For the CDR3, the DNA is TGTGCCAGCAGCCCCAGACAGGGGGGAAACTACGAGCAGTACTTC.

The rearrangement joins TRBV28 to TRBJ2-1; a weak D match, TRBD2 (6 bases). The CDR3 is 17 amino acids. Germline loops: CDR1 MDHEN, CDR2 SYDVKM. Trimming cost V 4 bases and J 4 bases, with 20 bases left between them. CDR3 nucleotides: TGTGCCAGCAGTTACCCGATTATGGCGGGGCAGTACAATGAGCAGTTCTTC. Its protein is CASSYPIMAGQYNEQFF.

The DNA of the CDR3 is TGTGCCATCAGAACTAGCGGGGAAAACACAGATACGCAGTATTTT. Translating gives CAIRTSGENTDTQYF. The chain carries TRBV10-3 and TRBJ2-3, with 10 bases aligning to TRBD2. Looked up from germline, CDR1 is ENHRY and CDR2 is SYGVKD. This CDR3 has 15 residues. The V and J ends lost 6 bases and 2 bases, in that order; junction bases with no gene match: 5.

The chain uses TRBV30 and TRBJ1-5; no definite D call. The germline V gene has CDR1 GTSNPN and CDR2 SVGIG (reference sequence). There are 14 residues in the CDR3. V was trimmed by 2 bases and J by 0 bases, leaving 8 bases between them. Here the CDR3 reads CAWSMAISNQPQHF. The CDR3 nucleotides read TGTGCCTGGAGTATGGCAATTAGCAATCAGCCCCAGCATTTT.

The chain joins TRBV7-9 to TRBJ2-7; no clear D. The CDR3 covers 11 residues. CDR1 and CDR2 from the germline V gene are SEHNR and FQNEAQ (reference sequence). V lost 5 bases, J lost 7 bases, and 9 bases lay in between. In DNA form, the CDR3 reads TGTGCCAGCAGCCAAGGATTGGAGCAGTACTTC. Amino acids: CASSQGLEQYF.

V gene TRBV6-1 combines with J gene TRBJ2-5; D unclear. CDR1 and CDR2 from the germline V gene are MNHNS and SASEGT. V was trimmed by 0 bases and J by 4 bases, leaving 9 bases between them. The CDR3 extends over 14 amino acids. DNA of the CDR3: TGTGCCAGCAGTGAAGCAAGGCACATAGAGACCCAGTACTTC. It encodes CASSEARHIETQYF.

This clone was detected a few times. The chain couples TRBV12-5 to TRBJ2-7; unclear D gene. V lost 7 bases and J lost 0, with 10 bases in between. Germline values: CDR1 LGHNT, CDR2 FRNRAP. The CDR3 is 13 amino acids. CDR3: CASAPRSSYEQYF. In DNA, the CDR3 is TGTGCTAGTGCCCCGAGAAGCTCCTACGAGCAGTACTTC.

This clone came up a few times. The rearrangement uses TRBV27 and TRBJ2-7; 8 bases agree with TRBD1. J gave up 5 bases and V 5 bases, and 11 bases lay outside the gene matches. From germline, CDR1 is MNHEY and CDR2 SMNVEV (reference sequence). CDR3 length: 15 residues. The CDR3 protein is CASSPLGQGGHEQYF. The CDR3 coding sequence is TGTGCCAGCAGTCCCCTCGGACAGGGCGGTCACGAGCAGTACTTC.

This clone was counted only a few times. The chain combines TRBV7-2 with TRBJ2-6; a weak D match, TRBD2 (5 bases). Trimming took 8 bases from V and 2 from J, leaving 13 bases between them. This CDR3 is 15 amino acids long. Germline-derived CDR1 and CDR2 are SGHTA and FQGNSA. This CDR3 is CASAREIAGANVLTF. The CDR3, as DNA: TGTGCCAGCGCCCGGGAAATAGCTGGGGCCAACGTCCTGACTTTC. Looking up the rest from reference TRBV7-2 and TRBJ2-6 gives the full variable domain: GAGVSQSPSNKVTEKGKDVELRCDPISGHTALYWYRQSLGQGLEFLIYFQGNSAPDKSGLPSDRFSAERTGGSVSTLTIQRTQQEDSAVYLCASAREIAGANVLTFGAGSRLTVL.

The chain carries TRBV5-4 and TRBJ2-3; D is perhaps TRBD2 (6 bases). This CDR3 has 14 amino acids. Germline V gene sequence: CDR1 SGHNT, CDR2 YYREEE (reference sequence). Trimming pared 9 bases from V and 4 bases from J, leaving 18 bases between. This CDR3 is CATLPGGGADTQYF. The CDR3 bases are TGTGCCACTTTGCCCGGGGGAGGAGCAGATACGCAGTATTTT.

The chain links TRBV28 to TRBJ1-2; D call uncertain. This CDR3 is 11 amino acids long. Germline V gives CDR1 MDHEN, CDR2 SYDVKM. The ends were cut back, 5 bases at V and 4 bases at J, with 5 bases in the middle. CDR3 loop: CASSPAYGYTF. CDR3 coding DNA: TGTGCCAGCAGTCCAGCCTATGGCTACACCTTC.

Worth noting for this clone: This specimen includes other DNA sequences encoding the same CDR3. This chain's CDR3 is CASRTDSYEQYF. Here the CDR3 DNA reads TGTGCCAGCAGGACTGACAGCTACGAGCAGTACTTC. This chain connects TRBV6-5 to TRBJ2-7, with D possibly TRBD1 on 5 matching bases. The germline V and J ends were trimmed by 6 bases and 3 bases, with 9 bases remaining between them. Looked up from germline, CDR1 is MNHEY and CDR2 is SVGAGI. The CDR3 loop spans 12 amino acids.

The CDR3 protein is CASSSLAGTYEQYF. CDR3 in DNA: TGTGCCAGCAGCTCTCTAGCGGGGACCTACGAGCAGTACTTC. The chain has TRBV7-2 and TRBJ2-7; 9 bases agree with TRBD2. Germline lookup yields CDR1 SGHTA and CDR2 FQGNSA. Losses at the gene ends were 4 bases for V and 2 bases for J; bases not matched to a gene: 3. The CDR3 sequence is 14 residues long.

V is TRBV6-5 and J is TRBJ1-2, with 7 bases aligning to TRBD1. The length of the CDR3 is 13 residues. The junction had 3 bases not matched to a gene; V was cut back by 2 bases and J by 6 bases. CDR1 is MNHEY and CDR2 is SVGAGI in the germline V gene. The CDR3 DNA reads TGTGCCAGCAGTTACCCAGGGGGACATGGCTACACCTTC. It yields the protein CASSYPGGHGYTF.